The 8 T cell receptor beta chains below were found in one sample sequenced in a study of T cells after yellow fever vaccination. TCRdb itself ran the 5' RACE reads through MiXCR, one entry per CDR3 protein. The repertoire consists of a few hundred thousand distinct CDR3 sequences, with under 15% occurring once and the leading ten covering 3.2%. Sample: CD4+ T cells sorted from PBMCs, taken 15 days after the yellow fever booster vaccination. These receptors originate from a man aged 18 to 35 who received the YFV17D yellow fever vaccine.

V is TRBV6-1 and J is TRBJ1-2; D ambiguous. The CDR3 totals 13 residues. Germline lookup yields CDR1 MNHNS and CDR2 SASEGT. Trimming left V 2 bases short and J 8 bases short, with 12 bases between. The CDR3 DNA sequence: TGTGCCAGCAGTGAAAGGAAGGAAGCGGGCTACACCTTC. As protein: CASSERKEAGYTF.

This clonotype has more than one count but fewer than ten. V gene TRBV6-5 combines with J gene TRBJ1-1; the D gene is possibly TRBD1 (6 bases). The CDR3 length is 17 residues. V was pared by 4 bases and J by 3 bases, with 21 bases between. Looked up from germline, CDR1 is MNHEY and CDR2 is SVGAGI. In DNA form, the CDR3 reads TGTGCCAGCAGTTCGATGTGGGCAGGGGCGACTGACACTGAAGCTTTCTTT. Translation: CASSSMWAGATDTEAFF.

The chain combines TRBV4-1 with TRBJ2-5; a possible D gene is TRBD1 (6 bases). Trimming removed 4 bases from V and 4 bases from J, with 16 bases in between. Germline values: CDR1 MGHRA, CDR2 YSYEKL. The CDR3 has 15 residues. The CDR3 DNA is TGCGCCAGCAGCCGATCTCCACAGGGTATAGAGACCCAGTACTTC. This codes for CASSRSPQGIETQYF.

The chain combines TRBV18 with TRBJ2-3; the match to TRBD2 covers 8 bases. Germline trimming cut 0 bases from V and 4 bases from J; bases unmatched to any gene: 6. This CDR3 has 16 amino acids. Per germline, CDR1 KGHSH and CDR2 LQKENI. DNA for the CDR3: TGTGCCAGCTCACCACCAGCCAGCGGGGGAGCAGATACGCAGTATTTT. It specifies CASSPPASGGADTQYF.

V usage is TRBV12-3 or TRBV12-4 and J usage is TRBJ2-2; 7 bases match TRBD1. The CDR3 has 14 residues. Trimming cost V 1 base and J 7 bases; bases outside gene matches: 3. CDR3 amino acids: CASSLGQGIGELFF. The CDR3, as DNA: TGTGCCAGCAGTTTAGGACAGGGAATCGGGGAGCTGTTTTTT.

The V and J genes are TRBV19 and TRBJ1-1; TRBD1 matches at 7 bases. The V gene's germline CDR1 is LNHDA and CDR2 SQIVND (reference sequence). The trim removed 5 bases at V and 2 bases at J, leaving 11 bases unmatched. The CDR3 consists of 16 residues. The CDR3 nucleotides read TGTGCCAGTAGTGGTCGACAGGGTGGCCCTAACACTGAAGCTTTCTTT. It codes for CASSGRQGGPNTEAFF.

J is TRBJ2-3 and V is TRBV5-1; 16 nucleotides agree with TRBD2. The J segment lost 4 bases and the V segment lost 4 bases, leaving 3 bases of the junction unmatched. Per germline, CDR1 SGHRS and CDR2 YFSETQ. CDR3 size: 16 residues. CDR3: CASSVGLAGGPDTQYF. The CDR3 DNA is TGCGCCAGCAGCGTGGGACTAGCGGGGGGGCCAGATACGCAGTATTTT. Filled out from reference TRBV5-1 and TRBJ2-3, the complete variable domain reads KAGVTQTPRYLIKTRGQQVTLSCSPISGHRSVSWYQQTPGQGLQFLFEYFSETQRNKGNFPGRFSGRQFSNSRSEMNVSTLELGDSALYLCASSVGLAGGPDTQYFGPGTRLTVL.

The chain joins TRBV28 to TRBJ1-1; tentative D call: TRBD1 (6 bases). This CDR3 has 15 amino acids. V was clipped by 7 bases and J by 4 bases, with 19 bases between them. CDR1 and CDR2 from the germline V gene are MDHEN and SYDVKM. CDR3: CASIPAGGRGTEAFF. The CDR3 coding sequence is TGTGCCAGCATCCCCGCGGGGGGGCGGGGCACTGAAGCTTTCTTT.